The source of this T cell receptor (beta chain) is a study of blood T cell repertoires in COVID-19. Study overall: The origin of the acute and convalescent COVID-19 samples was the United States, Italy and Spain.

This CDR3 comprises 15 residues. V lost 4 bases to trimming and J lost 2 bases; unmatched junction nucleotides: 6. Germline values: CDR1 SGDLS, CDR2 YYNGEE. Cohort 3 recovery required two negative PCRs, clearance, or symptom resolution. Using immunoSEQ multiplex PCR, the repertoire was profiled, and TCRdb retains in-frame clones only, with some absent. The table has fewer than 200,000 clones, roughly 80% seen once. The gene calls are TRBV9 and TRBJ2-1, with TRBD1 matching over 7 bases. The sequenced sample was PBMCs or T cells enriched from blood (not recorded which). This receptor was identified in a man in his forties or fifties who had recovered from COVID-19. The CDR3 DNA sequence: TGTGCCAGCAGCCTTGACAGGGTGACCTACAATGAGCAGTTCTTC. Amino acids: CASSLDRVTYNEQFF.